These T cell receptor beta chains were read from a single sample in a study of OX40 agonist ivuxolimab in advanced cancers. Profiled with immunoSEQ multiplex PCR; TCRdb holds only in-frame clones, not every one. This sample has tens of thousands of clones, with around 89% found just once. The material sequenced was CD4+ or CD8+ T cells sorted from blood, taken in a trial of the OX40 agonist ivuxolimab. All receptors come from an adult with an advanced solid tumor such as melanoma, head and neck, liver or kidney cancer. Each CDR3 is given with its conserved first and last residue. For some rows the clone size is stated as once, few or many, or as a class when expanded; others skip it.

abundance | v_gene | CDR3aa
NA | TRBV5-6 | CASSLGAGGSYNEQFF
NA | TRBV19 | CASSSTGKYGYTF
NA | TRBV28 | CASSHQGAYEQYF
NA | TRBV30 | CAWSVPGGSGNTIYF
NA | TRBV6-1 | CASRVQTNTDTQYF
NA | TRBV7-9 | CASSLAQGSQETQYF
NA | TRBV9 | CASSVLGSGDTQYF
once | TRBV4-2 | CASSQESRTDTQYF
few | TRBV6-1 | CASSELPYSGRGAYNEQFF
NA | TRBV19 | CASSRLAGGVAEQYF
NA | TRBV10-3 | CAISESASATYEQYF
few | TRBV19 | CASSRDERSNEQFF
once | TRBV10-2 | CATSTGGPYEQYF
NA | TRBV27 | CASSYINGPEQFF
NA | TRBV28 | CASSFGLAAYEQYF
NA | TRBV27 | CASSLYRPAGASEQFF
few | TRBV10-3 | CAIRGQSYGYTF
NA | TRBV29-1 | CSVEEGQGAYGYTF
NA | TRBV10-3 | CAISEFGQGPYNEQFF
NA | TRBV11-2 | CASRPGLAGFEQYF
NA | TRBV5-1 | CASSLDSGSGNEQFF
NA | TRBV6-1 | CASSGLWTGGHTEAFF
NA | TRBV10-3 | CAISETTGPGGYGYTF
NA | TRBV7-2 | CASSLAKADYSPLHF
NA | TRBV27 | CASGTGRWTDGYTF
NA | TRBV6-1 | CASRDRDTGELFF
NA | TRBV6-5 | CASSGTGGRVGELFF
NA | TRBV27 | CASSLGYNQPQHF
NA | TRBV19 | CASSSGRGRVMTEAFF
NA | TRBV10-1 | CASSEGRSNWQFF
NA | TRBV7-9 | CASSRTGGATEAFF
once | TRBV30 | CAWSVSGGTGELFF
NA | TRBV29-1 | CSVVLGPYEQYF
NA | TRBV7-8 | CASSLELAVPNEQFF
NA | TRBV6-1 | CASSAGQGASYEQYF
NA | TRBV5-5 | CASRVRSMNTEAFF
NA | TRBV7-7 | CASSLGTSAETQYF
once | TRBV10-3 | CAISLQGLAGSYNEQFF
NA | TRBV6-6 | CASSSLGAEAFF
NA | TRBV11-3 | CASSLDFGGGGELFF
few | TRBV29-1 | CSVHQGIHNEQFF
once | TRBV21-1 | CASRRVGTTYSNQPQHF
NA | TRBV6-5 | CVSSYVGTGATYEQYF
NA | TRBV29-1 | CSVERGSGEKLFF
NA | TRBV27 | CASNSPYNEQFF
NA | TRBV5-6 | CASSAPQRELPADTQYF
NA | TRBV29-1 | CSVGTGTSGIEQYF
NA | TRBV28 | CASSLSEMAGNTIYF
NA | TRBV11-3 | CASSLVGSSTDTQYF